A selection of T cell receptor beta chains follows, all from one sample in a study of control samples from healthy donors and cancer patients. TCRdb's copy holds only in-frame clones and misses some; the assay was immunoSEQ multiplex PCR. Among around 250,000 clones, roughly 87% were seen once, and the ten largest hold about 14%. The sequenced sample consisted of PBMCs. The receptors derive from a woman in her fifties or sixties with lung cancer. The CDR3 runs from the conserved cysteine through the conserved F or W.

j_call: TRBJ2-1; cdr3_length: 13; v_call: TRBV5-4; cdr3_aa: CASSLKGGGGQFF
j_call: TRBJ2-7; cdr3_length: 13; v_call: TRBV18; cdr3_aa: CASSPGSSYEQYF
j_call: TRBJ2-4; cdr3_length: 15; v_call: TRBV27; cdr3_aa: CASSLNADRKNIQYF
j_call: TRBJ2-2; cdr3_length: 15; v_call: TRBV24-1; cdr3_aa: CATSGGGGNTGELFF
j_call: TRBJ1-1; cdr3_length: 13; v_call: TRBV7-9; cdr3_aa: CASSLSTVGGAFF
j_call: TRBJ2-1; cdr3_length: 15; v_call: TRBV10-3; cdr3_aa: CAIKPAQGAMNEQFF
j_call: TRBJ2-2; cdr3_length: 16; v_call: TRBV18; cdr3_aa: CASSPNLGTGFKELFF
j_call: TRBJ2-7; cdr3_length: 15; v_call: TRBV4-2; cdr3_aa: CASSQTEDRAYEQYF
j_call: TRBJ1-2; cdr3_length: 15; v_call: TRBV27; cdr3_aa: CASSLTWGQGYGYTF
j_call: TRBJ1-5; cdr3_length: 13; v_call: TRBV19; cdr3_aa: CASSMTGERPQHF
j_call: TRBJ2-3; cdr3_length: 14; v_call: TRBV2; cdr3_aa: CASRSGVSTDTQYF
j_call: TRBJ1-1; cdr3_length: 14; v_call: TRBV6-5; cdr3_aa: CASSYDRGDTEAFF
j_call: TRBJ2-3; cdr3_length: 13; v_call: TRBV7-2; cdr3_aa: CASSQAITDTQYF
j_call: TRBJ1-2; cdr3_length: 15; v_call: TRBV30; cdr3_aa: CAWSAVRQGAYGYTF
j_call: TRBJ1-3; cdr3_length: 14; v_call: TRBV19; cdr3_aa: CASRSGGAGNTIYF
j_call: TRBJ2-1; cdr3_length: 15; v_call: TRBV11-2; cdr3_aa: CASSLAGGRANEQFF
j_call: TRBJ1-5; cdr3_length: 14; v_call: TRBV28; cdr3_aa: CASSLGQGHQPQHF
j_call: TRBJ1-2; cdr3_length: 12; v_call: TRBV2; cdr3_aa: CASRNRDPGYTF
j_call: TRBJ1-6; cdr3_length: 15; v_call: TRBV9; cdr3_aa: CASSQLRKTDSPLHF
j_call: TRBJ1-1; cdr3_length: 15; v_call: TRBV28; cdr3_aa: CASSKTGFANTEAFF
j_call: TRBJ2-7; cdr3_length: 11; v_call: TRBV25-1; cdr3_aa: CASSVTNWQYF
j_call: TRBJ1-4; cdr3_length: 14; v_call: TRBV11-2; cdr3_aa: CASSFRGLDEKLFF
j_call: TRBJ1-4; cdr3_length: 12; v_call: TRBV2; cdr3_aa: CASIGGGEKLFF
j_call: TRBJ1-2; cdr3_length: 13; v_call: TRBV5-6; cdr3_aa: CASSLEGYYGYTF
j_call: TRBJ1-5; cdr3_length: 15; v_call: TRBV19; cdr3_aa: CASLLQGGSNQPQHF
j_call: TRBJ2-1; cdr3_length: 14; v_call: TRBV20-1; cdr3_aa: CSASLAGVGGEQFF
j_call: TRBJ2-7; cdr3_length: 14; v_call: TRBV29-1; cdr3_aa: CSVGRGGGSYEQYF
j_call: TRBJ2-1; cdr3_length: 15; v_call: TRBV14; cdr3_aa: CASSRYSSSYNEQFF
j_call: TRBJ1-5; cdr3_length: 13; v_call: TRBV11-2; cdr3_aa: CASSLARGQPQHF
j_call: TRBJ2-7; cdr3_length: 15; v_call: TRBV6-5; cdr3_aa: CASSQGLAGAYEQYF
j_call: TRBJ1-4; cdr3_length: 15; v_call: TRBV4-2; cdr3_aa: CASSQGTGRNEKLFF
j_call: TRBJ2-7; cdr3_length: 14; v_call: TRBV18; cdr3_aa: CASSPPGLSYEQYF
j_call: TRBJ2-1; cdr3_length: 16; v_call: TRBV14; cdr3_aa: CASSQYGASSYNEQFF
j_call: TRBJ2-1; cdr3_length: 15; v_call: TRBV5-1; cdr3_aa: CASSLLSYKNNEQFF
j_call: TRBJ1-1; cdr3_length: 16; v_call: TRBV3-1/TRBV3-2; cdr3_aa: CASSPDTGPGNTEAFF
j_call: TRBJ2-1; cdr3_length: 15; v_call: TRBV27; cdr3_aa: CASSLSSRGVNEQFF
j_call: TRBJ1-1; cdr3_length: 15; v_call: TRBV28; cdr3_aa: CASSPAGTGGTEAFF
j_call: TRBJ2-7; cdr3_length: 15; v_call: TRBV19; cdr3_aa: CASGNRGDPRYEQYF
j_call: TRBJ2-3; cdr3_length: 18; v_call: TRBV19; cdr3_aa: CSSGSGLLHSTSTDTQYF
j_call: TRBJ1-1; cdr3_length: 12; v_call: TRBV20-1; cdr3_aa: CSASLTEFEAFF
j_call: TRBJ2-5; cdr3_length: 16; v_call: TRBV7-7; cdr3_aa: CASSPNSGGPQETQYF
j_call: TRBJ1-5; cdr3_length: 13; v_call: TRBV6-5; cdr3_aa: CASSEGSGQPQHF
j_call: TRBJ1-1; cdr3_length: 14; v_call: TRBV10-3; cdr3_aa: CAISAKGQNTEAFF
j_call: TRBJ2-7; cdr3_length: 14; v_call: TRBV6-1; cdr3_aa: CASSEASNTGFQYF
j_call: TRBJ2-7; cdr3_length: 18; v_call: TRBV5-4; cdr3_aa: CASSFEGTTEMLLYEQYF
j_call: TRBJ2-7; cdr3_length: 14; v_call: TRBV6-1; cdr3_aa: CASSEDPSSYEQYF
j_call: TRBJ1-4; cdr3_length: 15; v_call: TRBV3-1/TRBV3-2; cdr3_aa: CASSQTGVRNEKLFF
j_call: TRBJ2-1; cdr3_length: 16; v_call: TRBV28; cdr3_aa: CASSLPRLAGVNEQFF
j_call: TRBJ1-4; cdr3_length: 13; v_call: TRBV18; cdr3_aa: CASSPGAGEKLFF